This TCR beta chain was profiled in a study of cytomegalovirus exposure and HLA in healthy donors. Comments on this clone: What it binds is unknown.

Study-wide points: A missense DCLRE1C variant was associated with V- and J-gene trimming of TCR beta chains in a later analysis, and an independent cohort replicated the association.

The length of the CDR3 is 15 residues. With 4 bases removed from V and 0 bases from J, the gap between germline ends came to 13 bases. CDR1 and CDR2 (germline): SGHRS, YFSETQ. The PCR was carried out with 60 Vbeta primers and 13 Jbeta primers. Sequenced by immunoSEQ multiplex PCR; TCRdb stores in-frame clones only, minus some. The sample records about 130,000 clones, around 68% being singletons. The rearrangement links TRBV5-1 to TRBJ1-2; the D gene is possibly TRBD1 (5 bases). The material sequenced was PBMCs. This receptor was identified in a middle-aged man in good health and CMV-seropositive. The CDR3 spells CASSTGQGANYGYTF. Here the CDR3 DNA reads TGCGCCAGCAGCACCGGACAAGGAGCTAACTATGGCTACACCTTC. Combining the CDR3 with reference TRBV5-1 and TRBJ1-2 gives the whole variable domain KAGVTQTPRYLIKTRGQQVTLSCSPISGHRSVSWYQQTPGQGLQFLFEYFSETQRNKGNFPGRFSGRQFSNSRSEMNVSTLELGDSALYLCASSTGQGANYGYTFGSGTRLTVV.